One sample yielded the 17 T cell receptor beta chains listed below, sequenced in a study of CXCR3 chemokines and chemotherapy response in bladder cancer. TCRdb processed the PCR reads anew with MiXCR; each CDR3 protein has one entry. The sample yields some 1,200 distinct CDR3 sequences, over 15% seen once. Sampling was conducted from a patient whose treatment included neoadjuvant chemotherapy. The receptors derive from a human donor with bladder cancer that did not respond to neoadjuvant chemotherapy.

This clonotype was counted a few times. The V call is TRBV4-1, the J call TRBJ1-1; D unclear. In germline, CDR1 is MGHRA, CDR2 YSYEKL. Trimming left V 0 bases short and J 6 bases short, with 11 bases between. This CDR3 spans 14 amino acids. This CDR3 is CASSQDRRSAEAFF. The CDR3 coding sequence is TGCGCCAGCAGCCAAGATCGCCGGTCCGCTGAAGCTTTCTTT.

By share of the sample, this clonotype is medium-sized (0.01 to 0.1%). The J gene is TRBJ2-7, the V gene TRBV29-1; 8 bases align to TRBD1. CDR3 length equals 14 residues. Unmatched junction bases numbered 10, after V lost 2 bases and J lost 7 bases. CDR1 and CDR2 (germline): SQVTM, ANQGSEA. CDR3 in DNA: TGCAGCGTTGAACCCGGACAGGGTCGGATGGAGCAGTACTTC. This translates into CSVEPGQGRMEQYF.

In its sample, this clonotype was seen once. The CDR3 DNA sequence: TGTGCCAGCAGTTTAGCGGGGGCTGTCACAGATACGCAGTATTTT. It is translated as CASSLAGAVTDTQYF. The rearrangement uses TRBV27 and TRBJ2-3; D might be TRBD2 (7 bases). CDR3 size: 15 residues. Germline lookup yields CDR1 MNHEY and CDR2 SMNVEV (reference sequence). V lost 2 bases and J lost 2, with 11 bases in between.

By share of the sample, this clonotype is large. The gene calls are TRBV6-5 and TRBJ1-1; TRBD1 matches 7 bases. V was clipped by 5 bases and J by 5 bases; unmatched bases: 5. Germline assignment: CDR1 MNHEY and CDR2 SVGAGI. This CDR3 comprises 13 residues. The CDR3 protein is CASSKQGSTEAFF. DNA for the CDR3: TGTGCCAGCAGTAAACAGGGGAGTACTGAAGCTTTCTTT.

By frequency in the sample, this clonotype is medium-sized. This chain's CDR3 is CASSATDRVRTEAFF. The CDR3, as DNA: TGTGCCAGCAGTGCGACCGACAGGGTACGCACTGAAGCTTTCTTT. The gene calls are TRBV27 and TRBJ1-1; 7 positions agree with TRBD1. CDR3 length equals 15 residues. J gave up 4 bases and V 5 bases, and 10 bases lay outside the gene matches. In germline, CDR1 is MNHEY, CDR2 SMNVEV (reference sequence).

This clonotype is judged medium-sized. V usage is TRBV6-5 and J usage is TRBJ2-5; unclear D gene. Germline CDR1 and CDR2: MNHEY and SVGAGI. CDR3 length: 15 residues. V was clipped by 6 bases and J by 2 bases, with 16 bases between them. CDR3 DNA: TGTGCCAGCAGCATGGGTAGGATGGGGCAAGAGACCCAGTACTTC. It translates to CASSMGRMGQETQYF.

This clonotype was counted ten times or more. The chain joins TRBV24-1 to TRBJ2-2; 8 bases are shared with TRBD2. CDR3 length equals 14 residues. V shed 5 bases and J 8 bases; nucleotides not matched to a gene: 6. The germline V gene has CDR1 KGHDR and CDR2 SFDVKD. The CDR3 reads CATSAGGVQGELFF. The CDR3, as DNA: TGTGCCACCAGTGCCGGGGGGGTCCAAGGGGAGCTGTTTTTT.

Concerning this clonotype: A far larger clone differs by one base, so this is likely a read error. The rearrangement uses TRBV7-2 and TRBJ2-5; perhaps TRBD1 as D (6 bases). The CDR3 runs to 15 residues. Germline V CDR1 and CDR2: SGHTA, FQGNSA. Here the CDR3 reads CASSLVGTTQGTQYF. DNA for the CDR3: TGTGCCAGCAGCTTAGTCGGGACAACCCAAGGGACCCAGTACTTC. The full variable domain, its missing parts supplied by reference TRBV7-2 and TRBJ2-5, is GAGVSQSPSNKVTEKGKDVELRCDPISGHTALYWYRQSLGQGLEFLIYFQGNSAPDKSGLPSDRFSAERTGGSVSTLTIQRTQQEDSAVYLCASSLVGTTQGTQYFGPGTRLLVL.

This clonotype was recorded at least ten times. The chain carries TRBV27 and TRBJ1-4, with 7 bases that match TRBD1. V lost 5 bases, J lost 8 bases, and 5 bases stayed unmatched. Germline CDR1 MNHEY, CDR2 SMNVEV (reference sequence). The CDR3 contains 13 residues. The CDR3 sequence: CASSRQGGEKLFF. CDR3 bases: TGTGCCAGCAGTAGACAGGGCGGCGAAAAACTGTTTTTT.

By sample share, this clonotype is large. This chain links TRBV19 with TRBJ2-1, with 9 bases lining up with TRBD1. V gave up 3 bases and J gave up 5 bases; unmatched junction bases: 11. CDR1 is LNHDA, CDR2 SQIVND, per germline (reference sequence). The CDR3 contains 17 residues. CDR3 in DNA: TGTGCCAGTAGTATGACCGGGACAGGGAATCGTAACAATGAGCAGTTCTTC. Protein product: CASSMTGTGNRNNEQFF.

In this sample, this clonotype is medium-sized. The chain uses TRBV7-9 and TRBJ2-5; the D gene is possibly TRBD2 (5 bases). V was clipped by 5 bases and J by 5 bases, with 9 bases between them. CDR1 and CDR2 (germline): SEHNR, FQNEAQ (reference sequence). This CDR3 comprises 12 residues. The CDR3 DNA sequence: TGTGCCAGCAGCCCCCAGCGGGAGACCCAGTACTTC. This gives the protein CASSPQRETQYF. Using reference TRBV7-9 and TRBJ2-5 for the parts outside the CDR3, the full variable domain is DTGVSQNPRHKITKRGQNVTFRCDPISEHNRLYWYRQTLGQGPEFLTYFQNEAQLEKSRLLSDRFSAERPKGSFSTLEIQRTEQGDSAMYLCASSPQRETQYFGPGTRLLVL.

By sample fraction, this clonotype is medium-sized. This rearrangement joins TRBV28 to TRBJ2-1; TRBD1 aligns across 7 bases. Germline V gene lookup returns CDR1 MDHEN and CDR2 SYDVKM. CDR3 length: 16 amino acids. J lost 5 bases, V lost 8 bases, and 15 bases had no gene match. The DNA of the CDR3 is TGTGCCAGCGGCCCCCTGACAGGGATGGCGCACAATGAGCAGTTCTTC. Protein: CASGPLTGMAHNEQFF.

This clonotype is termed medium-sized (0.01 to 0.1%). The genes are TRBV6-2 or TRBV6-3 and TRBJ2-5, with 9 bases identical to TRBD2. Germline CDR1 MNHEY, CDR2 SVGEGT. The V and J ends lost 4 bases and 1 base, in that order; junction bases with no gene match: 1. The CDR3 is 14 residues long. CDR3: CASSLAGVQETQYF. The CDR3 DNA reads TGTGCCAGCAGTTTAGCGGGGGTCCAAGAGACCCAGTACTTC.

In this sample, this clonotype is large. This rearrangement joins TRBV18 to TRBJ1-6; tentatively, D is TRBD1 (5 bases). V lost 2 bases, J lost 8 bases, and 10 bases lay in between. The germline gives CDR1 KGHSH, CDR2 LQKENI. The CDR3 loop spans 14 amino acids. In nucleotides, the CDR3 is TGTGCCAGCTCACCAGAGCAGGGATATTCACCCCTCCACTTT. Translating gives CASSPEQGYSPLHF.

In regard to this clonotype: A much more abundant neighbour one base away suggests this may be a read error. The V and J genes are TRBV14 and TRBJ2-7; 9 bases are a match to TRBD2. The CDR3 loop spans 15 amino acids. Trimming took 3 bases from V and 5 from J; bases not matched to a gene: 8. Germline V gene data show CDR1 as SGHDN and CDR2 as FVKESK. This CDR3 is CASSQLLAGDHEQYF. CDR3 nucleotide sequence: TGTGCCAGCAGCCAGTTGTTAGCGGGAGATCACGAGCAGTACTTC.

About this clonotype itself: A far more abundant clone sits one base away, making this likely a read error. The gene calls are TRBV6-6 and TRBJ2-1, with no clear D. Germline loops: CDR1 MNHNY, CDR2 SVGAGI (reference sequence). Trimming took off 2 bases at V and 10 bases at J, with 6 bases between the two ends. The CDR3 consists of 11 residues. The CDR3 protein is CASSYRLEQFF. The CDR3 nucleotides are TGTGCCAGCAGTTACCGTCTCGAGCAGTTCTTC.

Turning to this clonotype: Because the CDR3's place on the DNA is in doubt, the DNA is left out and the CDR3 is given as listed by TCRdb. V gene TRBV7-5 combines with J gene TRBJ2-6; the D call of TRBD1 is as the table states it, not checked on the DNA. TRBV7-5 is reported as a pseudogene. The length of the CDR3 is 17 amino acids, counting both ends. CDR3 sequence reads: CISVPYKTLPGANVLTF.